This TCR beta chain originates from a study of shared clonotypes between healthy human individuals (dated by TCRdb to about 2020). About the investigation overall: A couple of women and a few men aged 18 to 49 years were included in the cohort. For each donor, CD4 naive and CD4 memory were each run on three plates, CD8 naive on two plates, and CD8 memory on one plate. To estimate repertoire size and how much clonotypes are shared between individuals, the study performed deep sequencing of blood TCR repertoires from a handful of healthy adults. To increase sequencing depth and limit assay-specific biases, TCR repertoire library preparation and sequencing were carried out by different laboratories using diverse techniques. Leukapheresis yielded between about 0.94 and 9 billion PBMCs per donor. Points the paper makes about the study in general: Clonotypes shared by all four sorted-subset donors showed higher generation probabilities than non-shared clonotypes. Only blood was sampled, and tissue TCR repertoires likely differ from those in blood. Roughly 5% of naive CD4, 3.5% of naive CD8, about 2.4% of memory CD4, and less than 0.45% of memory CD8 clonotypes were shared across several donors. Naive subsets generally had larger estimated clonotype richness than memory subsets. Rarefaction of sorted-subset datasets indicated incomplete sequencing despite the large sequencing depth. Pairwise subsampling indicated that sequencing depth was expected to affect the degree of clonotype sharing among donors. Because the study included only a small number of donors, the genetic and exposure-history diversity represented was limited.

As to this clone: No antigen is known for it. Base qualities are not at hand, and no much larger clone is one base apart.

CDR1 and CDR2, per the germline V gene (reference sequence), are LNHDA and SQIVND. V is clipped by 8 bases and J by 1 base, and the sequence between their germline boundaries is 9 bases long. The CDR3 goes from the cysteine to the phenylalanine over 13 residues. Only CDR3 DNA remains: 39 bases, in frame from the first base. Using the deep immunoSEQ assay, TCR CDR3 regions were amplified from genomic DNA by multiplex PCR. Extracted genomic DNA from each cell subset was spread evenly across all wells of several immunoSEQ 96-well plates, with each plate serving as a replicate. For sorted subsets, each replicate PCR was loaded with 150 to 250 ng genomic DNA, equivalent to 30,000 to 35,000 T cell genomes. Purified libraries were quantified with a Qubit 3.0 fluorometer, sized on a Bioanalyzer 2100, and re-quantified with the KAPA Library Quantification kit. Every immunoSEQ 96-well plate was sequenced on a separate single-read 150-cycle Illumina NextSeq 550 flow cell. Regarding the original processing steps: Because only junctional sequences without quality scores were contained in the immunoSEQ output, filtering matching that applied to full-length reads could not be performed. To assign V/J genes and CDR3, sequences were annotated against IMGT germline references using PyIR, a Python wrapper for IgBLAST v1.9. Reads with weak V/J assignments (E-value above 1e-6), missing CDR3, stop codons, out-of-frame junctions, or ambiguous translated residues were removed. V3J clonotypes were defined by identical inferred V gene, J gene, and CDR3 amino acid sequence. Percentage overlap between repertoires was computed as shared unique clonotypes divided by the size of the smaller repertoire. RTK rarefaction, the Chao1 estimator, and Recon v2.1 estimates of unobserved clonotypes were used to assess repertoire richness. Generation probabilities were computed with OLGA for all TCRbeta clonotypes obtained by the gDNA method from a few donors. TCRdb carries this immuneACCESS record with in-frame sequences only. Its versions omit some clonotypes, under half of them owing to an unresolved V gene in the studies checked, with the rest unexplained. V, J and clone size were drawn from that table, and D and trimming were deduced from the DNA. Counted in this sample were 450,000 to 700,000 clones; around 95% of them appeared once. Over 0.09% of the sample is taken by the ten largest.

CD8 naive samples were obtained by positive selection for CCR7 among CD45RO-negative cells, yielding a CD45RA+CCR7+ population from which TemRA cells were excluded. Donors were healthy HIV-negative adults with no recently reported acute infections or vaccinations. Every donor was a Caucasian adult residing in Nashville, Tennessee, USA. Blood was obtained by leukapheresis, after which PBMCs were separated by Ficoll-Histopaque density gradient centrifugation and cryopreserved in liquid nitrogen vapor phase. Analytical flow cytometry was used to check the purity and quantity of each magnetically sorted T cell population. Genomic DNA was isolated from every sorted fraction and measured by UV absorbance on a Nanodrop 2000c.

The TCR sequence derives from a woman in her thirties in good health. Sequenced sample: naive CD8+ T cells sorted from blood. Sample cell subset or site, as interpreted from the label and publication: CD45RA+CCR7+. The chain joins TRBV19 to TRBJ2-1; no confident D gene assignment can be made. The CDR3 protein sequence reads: CASSAVSYNEQFF. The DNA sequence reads TGTGCCAGTTCCGCCGTTTCCTACAATGAGCAGTTCTTC.